A single sample gave rise to the 11 T cell receptor beta chains below, sequenced in a study of cytomegalovirus exposure and HLA in healthy donors. 60 Vbeta and 13 Jbeta primers were used in PCR. Using immunoSEQ multiplex PCR, the repertoire was profiled, and TCRdb retains in-frame clones only, with some absent. The sample data list 95,000 to 150,000 clones. The sequencing sample was made of PBMCs. Receptor source: a man between 18 and 29 years old in good health and CMV-seronegative.

This chain joins TRBV29-1 and TRBJ2-1; D unresolved. The CDR3 is made up of 14 amino acids. Germline loops: CDR1 SQVTM, CDR2 ANQGSEA. Trimming cost V 6 bases and J 0 bases, with 12 bases left between them. CDR3 DNA: TGCAGCGTCGATAGCTTAAGCTCCTACAATGAGCAGTTCTTC. Its protein is CSVDSLSSYNEQFF.

The rearrangement joins TRBV28 to TRBJ2-5; 8 bases fit TRBD2. With V trimmed by 1 base and J by 5 bases, 9 bases remained unmatched. This CDR3 contains 16 residues. Germline CDR1 MDHEN, CDR2 SYDVKM. CDR3 sequence: CASSLLVGGAPETQYF. The DNA for the CDR3 is TGTGCCAGCAGTTTATTGGTCGGGGGGGCCCCGGAGACCCAGTACTTC.

The rearrangement joins TRBV30 to TRBJ1-2; D might be TRBD1 (5 bases). V was trimmed by 0 bases and J by 13 bases, leaving 15 bases between them. The germline CDR1 and CDR2 sequences are GTSNPN and SVGIG (reference sequence). This CDR3 spans 12 amino acids. The DNA for the CDR3 is TGTGCCTGGAGTGTAGTTGCAGGGTCCGTCACCTTC. Encoded protein: CAWSVVAGSVTF.

The V gene is TRBV6-1, the J gene TRBJ1-6; 10 bases match TRBD1. The CDR3 has 15 residues. CDR1 and CDR2 from the germline V gene are MNHNS and SASEGT. The J segment lost 8 bases and the V segment lost 8 bases, leaving 9 bases of the junction unmatched. The CDR3 protein is CASGPGTGADSPLHF. The CDR3 nucleotides are TGTGCCAGCGGTCCCGGGACAGGGGCTGATTCACCCCTCCACTTT.

V usage is TRBV19 and J usage is TRBJ2-1; TRBD2 matches at 7 bases. V shed 3 bases and J 1 base; nucleotides not matched to a gene: 3. Germline CDR1 is LNHDA and CDR2 is SQIVND (reference sequence). CDR3 length: 15 amino acids. The CDR3 spells CASSIGGGSYNEQFF. The CDR3, as DNA: TGTGCCAGTAGTATTGGCGGGGGTTCCTACAATGAGCAGTTCTTC.

The V gene is TRBV6-1, the J gene TRBJ1-5, with TRBD1 identical over 8 bases. With V trimmed by 1 base and J by 2 bases, 4 bases remained unmatched. This CDR3 is built from 16 residues. Germline CDR1 and CDR2: MNHNS and SASEGT. The CDR3 DNA reads as TGTGCCAGCAGTGAAGGGGAGGGACAGGGCAATCAGCCCCAGCATTTT. Its protein is CASSEGEGQGNQPQHF.

The rearrangement links TRBV15 to TRBJ1-1, with D perhaps matching TRBD1 (5 bases). Germline V gene lookup returns CDR1 LNHNV and CDR2 YYDKDF (reference sequence). This CDR3 has 16 residues. The V and J ends lost 0 bases and 0 bases respectively, with 11 bases between them. The CDR3 sequence: CATSRDLRGLNTEAFF. CDR3 sequence (DNA): TGTGCCACCAGCAGAGATCTGCGGGGACTGAACACTGAAGCTTTCTTT.

The CDR3 loop is CASSPQGSGELFF. CDR3 DNA: TGTGCCAGCAGTCCACAGGGCTCCGGGGAGCTGTTTTTT. The chain recombines TRBV6-5 with TRBJ2-2, with a tentative D call TRBD1 (6 bases). The germline V gene has CDR1 MNHEY and CDR2 SVGAGI. This CDR3 spans 13 amino acids. Trimming removed 5 bases from V and 6 bases from J, with 10 bases in between.

This chain uses TRBV4-1 with TRBJ1-2; 9 bases line up with TRBD1. CDR3 length: 16 residues. Trimming removed 4 bases from V and 3 bases from J; junction bases left unmatched: 9. The germline CDR1 and CDR2 sequences are MGHRA and YSYEKL. Written as DNA, the CDR3 is TGCGCCAGCAGCCCCTCCGGGACAGGGTATGACTATGGCTACACCTTC. It codes for CASSPSGTGYDYGYTF.

The rearrangement links TRBV15 to TRBJ1-3, with D possibly being TRBD1 (5 bases). CDR1 is LNHNV and CDR2 is YYDKDF in the germline V gene (reference sequence). CDR3 length: 16 residues. V was cut by 1 base and J by 4 bases, with 14 bases left in between. CDR3 sequence reads: CATSRGGRDRGNTIYF. The CDR3, as DNA: TGTGCCACCAGCAGAGGAGGGAGGGACCGGGGAAACACCATATATTTT.

V and J are TRBV4-1 and TRBJ2-2, with 10 bases aligning to TRBD2. Trimming cost V 7 bases and J 6 bases; bases outside gene matches: 14. In germline, CDR1 is MGHRA, CDR2 YSYEKL. This CDR3 is 17 amino acids long. The CDR3 is CASNTGGLAGVAGELFF. CDR3 nucleotide sequence: TGCGCCAGCAATACCGGGGGGCTAGCGGGAGTTGCCGGGGAGCTGTTTTTT.